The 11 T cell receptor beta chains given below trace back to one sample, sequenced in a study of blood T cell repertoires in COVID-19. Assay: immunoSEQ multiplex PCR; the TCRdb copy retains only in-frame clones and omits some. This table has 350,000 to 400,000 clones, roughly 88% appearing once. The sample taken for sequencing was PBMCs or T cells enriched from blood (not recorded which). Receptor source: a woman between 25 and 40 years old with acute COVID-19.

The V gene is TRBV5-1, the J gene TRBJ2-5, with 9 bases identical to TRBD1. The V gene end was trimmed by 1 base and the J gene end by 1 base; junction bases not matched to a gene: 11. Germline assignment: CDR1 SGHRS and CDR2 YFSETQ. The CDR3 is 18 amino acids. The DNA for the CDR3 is TGCGCCAGCAGCTTGAAAGGGAGGACAGGGGCGGTCCAAGAGACCCAGTACTTC. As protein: CASSLKGRTGAVQETQYF. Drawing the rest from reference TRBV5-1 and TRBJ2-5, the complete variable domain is KAGVTQTPRYLIKTRGQQVTLSCSPISGHRSVSWYQQTPGQGLQFLFEYFSETQRNKGNFPGRFSGRQFSNSRSEMNVSTLELGDSALYLCASSLKGRTGAVQETQYFGPGTRLLVL.

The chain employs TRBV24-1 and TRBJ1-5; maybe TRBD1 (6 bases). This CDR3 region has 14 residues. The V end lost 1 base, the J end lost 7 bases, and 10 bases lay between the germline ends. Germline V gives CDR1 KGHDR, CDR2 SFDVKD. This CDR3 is CATSDFRTEQPQHF. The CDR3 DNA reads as TGTGCCACCAGTGATTTCCGGACAGAGCAGCCCCAGCATTTT.

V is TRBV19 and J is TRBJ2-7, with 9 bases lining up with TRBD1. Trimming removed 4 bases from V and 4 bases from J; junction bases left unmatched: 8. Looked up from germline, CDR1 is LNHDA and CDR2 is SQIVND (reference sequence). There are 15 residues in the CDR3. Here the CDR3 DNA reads TGTGCCAGTAGTAGCCCGGGACAGGGCGCTTACGAGCAGTACTTC. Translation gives CASSSPGQGAYEQYF.

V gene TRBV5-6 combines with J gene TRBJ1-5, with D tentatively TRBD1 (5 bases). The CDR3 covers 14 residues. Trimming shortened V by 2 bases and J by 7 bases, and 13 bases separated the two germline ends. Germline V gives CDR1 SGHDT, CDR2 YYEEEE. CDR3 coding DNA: TGTGCCAGCAGCTTCCAGGGTGGATGGCAGCCCCAGCATTTT. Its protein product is CASSFQGGWQPQHF.

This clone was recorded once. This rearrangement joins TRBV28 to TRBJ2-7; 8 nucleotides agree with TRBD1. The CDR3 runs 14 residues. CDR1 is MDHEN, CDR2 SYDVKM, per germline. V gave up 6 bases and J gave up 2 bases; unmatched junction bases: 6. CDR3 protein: CASSGTGHTYEQYF. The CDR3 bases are TGTGCCAGCAGCGGGACAGGACATACCTACGAGCAGTACTTC.

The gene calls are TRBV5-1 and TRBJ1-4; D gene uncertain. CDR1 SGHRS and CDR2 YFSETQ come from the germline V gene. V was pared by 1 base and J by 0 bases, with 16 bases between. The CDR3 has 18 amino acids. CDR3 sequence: CASSLFSVEEATNEKLFF. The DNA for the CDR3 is TGCGCCAGCAGCTTGTTTTCTGTCGAGGAGGCAACTAATGAAAAACTGTTTTTT.

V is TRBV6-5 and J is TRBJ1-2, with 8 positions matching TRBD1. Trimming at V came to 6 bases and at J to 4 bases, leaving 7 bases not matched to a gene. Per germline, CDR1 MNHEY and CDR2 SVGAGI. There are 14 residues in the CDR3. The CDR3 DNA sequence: TGTGCCAGCAGGCTACAGGGGGTGGGCTATGGCTACACCTTC. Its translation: CASRLQGVGYGYTF.

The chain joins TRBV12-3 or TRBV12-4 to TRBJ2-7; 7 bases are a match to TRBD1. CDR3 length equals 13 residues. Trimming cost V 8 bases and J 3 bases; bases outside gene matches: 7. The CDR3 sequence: CASRPTGIYEQYF. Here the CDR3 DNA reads TGTGCCAGCCGACCGACAGGGATCTACGAGCAGTACTTC.

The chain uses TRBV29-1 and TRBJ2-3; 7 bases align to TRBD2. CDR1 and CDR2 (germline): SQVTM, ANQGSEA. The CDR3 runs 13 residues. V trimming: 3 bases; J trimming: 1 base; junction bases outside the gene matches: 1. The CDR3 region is CSVEAGGTDTQYF. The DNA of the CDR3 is TGCAGCGTTGAGGCGGGGGGCACAGATACGCAGTATTTT.

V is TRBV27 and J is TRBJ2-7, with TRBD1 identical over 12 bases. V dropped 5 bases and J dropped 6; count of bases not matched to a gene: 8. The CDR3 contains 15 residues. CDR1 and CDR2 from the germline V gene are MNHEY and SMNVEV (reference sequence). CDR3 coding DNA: TGTGCCAGCAGTCATAGGGGACAGGGGGCTATCGAGCAGTACTTC. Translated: CASSHRGQGAIEQYF.

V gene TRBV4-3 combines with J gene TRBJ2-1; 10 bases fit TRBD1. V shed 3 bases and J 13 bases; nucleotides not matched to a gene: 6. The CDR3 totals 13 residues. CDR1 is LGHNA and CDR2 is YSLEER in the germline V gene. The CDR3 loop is CASSQTGGREQFF. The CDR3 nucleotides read TGCGCCAGCAGCCAGACAGGGGGCAGAGAACAGTTCTTC.